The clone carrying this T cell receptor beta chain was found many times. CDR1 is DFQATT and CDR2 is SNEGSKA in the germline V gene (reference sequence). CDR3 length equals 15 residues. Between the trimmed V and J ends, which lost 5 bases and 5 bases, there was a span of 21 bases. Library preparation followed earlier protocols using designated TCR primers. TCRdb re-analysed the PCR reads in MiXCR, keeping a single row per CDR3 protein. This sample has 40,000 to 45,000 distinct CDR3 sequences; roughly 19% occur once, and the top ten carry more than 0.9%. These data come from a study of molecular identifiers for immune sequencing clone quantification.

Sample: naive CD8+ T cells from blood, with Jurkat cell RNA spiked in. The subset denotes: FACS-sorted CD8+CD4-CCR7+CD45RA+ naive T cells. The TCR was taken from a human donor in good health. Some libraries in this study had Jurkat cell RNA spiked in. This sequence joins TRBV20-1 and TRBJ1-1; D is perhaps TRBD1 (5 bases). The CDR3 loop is CSAPGRTGLLTEAFF. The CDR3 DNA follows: TGCAGTGCTCCGGGACGTACGGGCCTACTTACTGAAGCTTTCTTT.